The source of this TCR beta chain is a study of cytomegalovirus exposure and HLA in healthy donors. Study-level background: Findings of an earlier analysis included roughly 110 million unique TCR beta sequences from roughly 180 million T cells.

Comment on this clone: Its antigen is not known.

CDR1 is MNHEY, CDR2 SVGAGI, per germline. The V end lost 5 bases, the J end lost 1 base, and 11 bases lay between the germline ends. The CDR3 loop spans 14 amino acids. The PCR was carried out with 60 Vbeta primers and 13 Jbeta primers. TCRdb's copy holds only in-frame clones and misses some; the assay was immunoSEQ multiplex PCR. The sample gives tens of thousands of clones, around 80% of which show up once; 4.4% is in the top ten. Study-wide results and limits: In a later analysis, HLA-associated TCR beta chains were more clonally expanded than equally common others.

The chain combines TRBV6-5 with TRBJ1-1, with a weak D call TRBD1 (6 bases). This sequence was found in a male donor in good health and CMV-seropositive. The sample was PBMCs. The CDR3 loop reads CASSAPGQNTEAFF. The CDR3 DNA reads TGTGCCAGCAGTGCGCCGGGACAGAACACTGAAGCTTTCTTT.